Listed below are T cell receptor beta chains from one sample, sequenced in a study of blood T cell repertoires in COVID-19. The table came from immunoSEQ multiplex PCR; TCRdb's copy has only in-frame clones and leaves some out. There are 100,000 to 150,000 clones in the sample; 69% occur only once, and under 2.5% lies in the top ten. The sequenced sample was peripheral blood. Receptors originate from a woman in her 70s with acute or convalescent COVID-19. The CDR3 runs from the conserved cysteine through the conserved F or W. A D gene is named only where the DNA matches it firmly. A clone size is listed for some rows: how often the clone was seen (once, few, many), or a class if it is expanded.

d_call j_call clone_size v_call cdr3_nt cdr3_aa
- TRBJ1-2 few TRBV4-3 TGCGCCAGCAGCCAAGATAGACAAAACTATGGCTACACCTTC CASSQDRQNYGYTF
TRBD1 TRBJ2-1 - TRBV12-5 TGTGCTAGTGGTTTAGACCCGACAGGGAAAGCCTACAATGAGCAGTTCTTC CASGLDPTGKAYNEQFF
- TRBJ1-2 few TRBV10-3 TGTGCCATCAGTGAGGGGGCTTATGGCTACACCTTC CAISEGAYGYTF
TRBD1 TRBJ2-7 - TRBV15 TGTGCCACCAGCAGATCTCCGCCAGGACAGGGCTACGAGCAGTACTTC CATSRSPPGQGYEQYF
TRBD2 TRBJ2-3 - TRBV4-1 TGCGCCAGCAGCCAAGAAGCCCTAGCGGTCACAGATACGCAGTATTTT CASSQEALAVTDTQYF
TRBD2 TRBJ2-1 - TRBV28 TGTGCCTGGGGACTAGCGAGGGACAATGAGCAGTTCTTC CAWGLARDNEQFF
TRBD2 TRBJ2-7 - TRBV27 TGTGCCAGCAGTTTAGGGCTAGCGGGAGGGTACGAGCAGTACTTC CASSLGLAGGYEQYF
TRBD2 TRBJ2-1 - TRBV19 TGTGCCAGCTCCAGCGGGACCTCCTACAATGAGCAGTTCTTC CASSSGTSYNEQFF
TRBD2 TRBJ2-7 - TRBV6-6 TGTGCCAGCAGTCCCGGGACTAGCGGGAGCAAAGTGGCCTACGAGCAGTACTTC CASSPGTSGSKVAYEQYF
- TRBJ1-1 once TRBV5-4 TGTGCCAGCAGCCTCTCTACGATGAACACTGAAGCTTTCTTT CASSLSTMNTEAFF
- TRBJ2-2 - TRBV4-2 TGTGCCAGCAGAACCCTTACTAGACTCAGCCGTGGGACCGGGGAGCTGTTTTTT CASRTLTRLSRGTGELFF
TRBD1 TRBJ1-2 - TRBV11-2 TGTGCCAGCAGCTTATATTCGTGGGACAGATCTCACTATGGCTACACCTTC CASSLYSWDRSHYGYTF
- TRBJ1-4 many TRBV27 TGTGCCAGCAGGTCCATAAGTAGAAAACTGTTTTTT CASRSISRKLFF
TRBD1 TRBJ2-3 few TRBV27 TGTGCCAGCAGACTGACAGGGAGTTGGAGCACAGATACGCAGTATTTT CASRLTGSWSTDTQYF
- TRBJ1-2 - TRBV27 TGTGCCAGCAGTTCAAACAGGGTTGGAGGCTACACCTTC CASSSNRVGGYTF
- TRBJ2-7 - TRBV12-5 TGTGCTAGTGCGACAAGTTCTTACTACGAGCAGTACTTC CASATSSYYEQYF
TRBD1 TRBJ1-1 - TRBV30 TGTGCCTGGAGTCCGCAGGGGGCGGGGGCTTTCTTT CAWSPQGAGAFF
TRBD1 TRBJ2-5 - TRBV6-2/TRBV6-3 TGTGCCAGCAGTGGAACAGGGGCTGGGGAGACCCAGTACTTC CASSGTGAGETQYF
TRBD1 TRBJ2-2 - TRBV3-1/TRBV3-2 TGTGCCAGCGGGACAGGGATGACCGGGGAGCTGTTTTTT CASGTGMTGELFF
- TRBJ1-2 - TRBV10-3 TGTGCCATCAGTGAGTCGAAGTTAGGGAGCCCAGGCTATGGCTACACCTTC CAISESKLGSPGYGYTF
- TRBJ2-2 few TRBV9 TGTGCCAGCAGCCAAGGGACAACGAACACCGGGGAGCTGTTTTTT CASSQGTTNTGELFF
TRBD1 TRBJ1-1 - TRBV7-9 TGTGCCAGCAGCTTCACAGGGGTAAACACTGAAGCTTTCTTT CASSFTGVNTEAFF
TRBD1 TRBJ1-4 - TRBV2 TGTGCCAGCAGGAGGACAGGTTCGACTAATGAAAAACTGTTTTTT CASRRTGSTNEKLFF
TRBD2 TRBJ2-1 - TRBV2 TGTGCCAGCAGTGAAAACCCTAGCGGGATCTATGAGCAGTTCTTC CASSENPSGIYEQFF
- TRBJ1-1 - TRBV19 TGTGCCAGTAGTACCCAGTTGAACACTGAAGCTTTCTTT CASSTQLNTEAFF
- TRBJ1-1 - TRBV25-1 TGTGCCAGCAGTGGGCAGGGTAGTCGCACTGAAGCTTTCTTT CASSGQGSRTEAFF
TRBD2 TRBJ2-1 - TRBV5-4 TGTGCCAGCAGCTTGGGGACTAGAGGGACCCATGAGCAGTTCTTC CASSLGTRGTHEQFF
TRBD1 TRBJ1-6 - TRBV30 TGTGCCTGGAGGGGAAGGGTGACAGGGCCGGGGGCTTCACCCCTCCACTTT CAWRGRVTGPGASPLHF
TRBD2 TRBJ2-3 - TRBV5-6 TGTGCCAGCAGCTTGGCCGGGCTAGCGGGGATCACAGATACGCAGTATTTT CASSLAGLAGITDTQYF
- TRBJ2-7 few TRBV27 TGTGCCACGCACCCGGACAGCCGGATCTACGAGCAGTACTTC CATHPDSRIYEQYF
TRBD2 TRBJ2-1 - TRBV9 TGTGCCAGCAGCGCCCTAACTAGCGGGAGGGCCTCGAGAAATGAGCAGTTCTTC CASSALTSGRASRNEQFF
TRBD1 TRBJ1-3 - TRBV14 TGTGCCAGCAGCCAAGAGAGGGGACAGATCTCTGGAAACACCATATATTTT CASSQERGQISGNTIYF
- TRBJ1-6 - TRBV5-1 TGCGCCAGCAGCTTGGACACCTCCTATAATTCACCCCTCCACTTT CASSLDTSYNSPLHF
- TRBJ1-4 - TRBV11-2 TGTGCCAGCAGCTTAGGAAGCTTTGCAACTAATGAAAAACTGTTTTTT CASSLGSFATNEKLFF
- TRBJ1-3 few TRBV6-5 TGTGCCAGCAGTTACTTACCCACTAGCTCTGGAAACACCATATATTTT CASSYLPTSSGNTIYF
TRBD1 TRBJ1-2 - TRBV28 TGTGCCAGCAGTGTGGGGACAGGGGCTAACTATGGCTACACCTTC CASSVGTGANYGYTF
TRBD2 TRBJ2-7 - TRBV6-5 TGTGCCAGCAGCGCTAGCGGCCACTACGAGCAGTACTTC CASSASGHYEQYF
- TRBJ1-1 - TRBV6-5 TGTGCCAGCAGCGCCACCAAATGGGCCACTGAAGCTTTCTTT CASSATKWATEAFF
TRBD1 TRBJ2-3 few TRBV6-6 TGTGCCAGCAGCAGACCTCGGGACAGGGTAACAGATACGCAGTATTTT CASSRPRDRVTDTQYF
- TRBJ1-2 - TRBV28 TGTGCCAGCAAACCGACGGGGGGGCGGTGGGGCTATGGCTACACCTTC CASKPTGGRWGYGYTF
TRBD1 TRBJ2-1 - TRBV6-6 TGTGCCAGCAGTTACGGGGTGGACAGGGTCAATGAGCAGTTCTTC CASSYGVDRVNEQFF
- TRBJ1-2 - TRBV5-1 TGCGCCAGCAGCTTGGCCTCAGGGAATTATGGCTACACCTTC CASSLASGNYGYTF
- TRBJ2-1 - TRBV7-8 TGTGCCAGCAGCCAAAGTGGACTATCGCAGTTCTTC CASSQSGLSQFF
- TRBJ1-1 - TRBV2 TGTGCCAGCAGTCCCGACGGGGGTGAAGCTTTCTTT CASSPDGGEAFF
- TRBJ1-1 - TRBV6-6 TGTGCCAGCATGAACAGGGTTGAGACTGAAGCTTTCTTT CASMNRVETEAFF
- TRBJ2-1 - TRBV2 TGTGCCAGCAGCCCTAGTTCCCCCTACTACAATGAGCAGTTCTTC CASSPSSPYYNEQFF
- TRBJ1-2 - TRBV5-6 TGTGCCAGCAGCCCAACAGGGCCCTATGGCTACACCTTC CASSPTGPYGYTF
TRBD2 TRBJ2-1 - TRBV11-1 TGTGCCAGCAGCAAGAATAATGCGGGGGGCCACAATGAGCAGTTCTTC CASSKNNAGGHNEQFF
- TRBJ1-6 - TRBV19 TGTGCCAGTAGTATAGTAGGGCACAGGGAATCACCCCTCCACTTT CASSIVGHRESPLHF
- TRBJ1-3 - TRBV29-1 TGCAGCGTGTCACATAACTCTGGAAACACCATATATTTT CSVSHNSGNTIYF
- TRBJ1-5 - TRBV29-1 TGCAGCGTTTCTAACAGGGATGGCAGCAATCAGCCCCAGCATTTT CSVSNRDGSNQPQHF
TRBD1 TRBJ2-2 - TRBV5-1 TGCGCCAGCAGCTCTGGACAGGAACTTAACACCGGGGAGCTGTTTTTT CASSSGQELNTGELFF
- TRBJ1-2 - TRBV6-5 TGTGCCAGCAGTTACTCAGCAGGGGCTAACTATGGCTACACCTTC CASSYSAGANYGYTF
TRBD1 TRBJ2-6 once TRBV28 TGTGCCACCGGGACAGGCACCCTCTCTGGGGCCAACGTCCTGACTTTC CATGTGTLSGANVLTF